Described below is a single TCR beta chain sequence and its context. Its target is unknown. Trimming removed 4 bases from V and 3 bases from J, with 12 bases in between. Looked up from germline, CDR1 is MNHEY and CDR2 is SMNVEV (reference sequence). This CDR3 has 15 residues. The data were obtained in a study of cytomegalovirus exposure and HLA in healthy donors. Study findings and constraints: Several V segments, TRBV6-2 and TRBV6-3 among them, could not be told apart and were dropped. In a later analysis, HLA-associated TCR beta chains were more clonally expanded than equally common others. The study listed roughly 150 cytomegalovirus-associated TCR beta chains.

The PCR had 60 Vbeta and 13 Jbeta primers. In the authors' methods: In a later analysis, some 80 million unique TCR beta chains included roughly 11 million shared by two or more donors. The table came from immunoSEQ multiplex PCR; TCRdb's copy has only in-frame clones and leaves some out. Clone size and V and J calls were adopted from that table, with D and trimming inferred from the DNA. The sample includes about 140,000 clones, roughly 75% seen only once; the top ten take over 2.5%. The chain links TRBV27 to TRBJ2-2, with a possible D match to TRBD1 (5 bases). This clonotype was obtained from a female donor in good health and CMV-seronegative. The sequencing sample was made of PBMCs. In nucleotides, the CDR3 is TGTGCCAGCAGTTGGGGCAGTAGGTACACCGGGGAGCTGTTTTTT. Encoded protein: CASSWGSRYTGELFF.